This T cell receptor (beta chain) was sequenced in a study of T cell responses to AZD1222 COVID-19 vaccine (dated by TCRdb to the early 2020s). Turning to the overall study: TCR sequencing was performed for about 250 trial participants, of whom around 200 were given two doses of AZD1222 and 26 were given two doses of MenACWY control vaccine. Enrollment into the trials was organized by age into subgroups of 18-55, 56-69 and 70-plus years, and those subgroups contained roughly 150, 30 and 60 TCR-sequenced participants, respectively. Findings and caveats that apply to the study as a whole: CD4 TCRs associated with the vaccine covered the entire spike protein, and the dominant responses were in regions 160-218 and 743-854. The 56-69-year group was small, and its depth increase did not reach significance, likely because of low power. After two AZD1222 doses, spike-specific TCR breadth and depth were significantly higher than at day 0 and than in MenACWY recipients. No day 14 peak-response samples were available, so repertoires were characterized only after the peak T cell response. Reportedly, almost half of the unique spike-specific TCRs recognized epitopes lying outside the regions that are mutated in the B.1.351 and B.1.1.7 variants. Conclusions about previously exposed vaccinees are limited, since just a handful of AZD1222 recipients were seropositive for SARS-CoV-2 at baseline. Participants were mostly white British and included more females than males, and it was suggested by the authors that clonal diversity may have been underestimated.

Notes on this clone: Its cognate antigen has yet to be identified. No much larger clonotype is one base removed from it; base qualities were not supplied.

V is cut by 4 bases and J by 4 bases, and the space between the germline ends is 8 bases. CDR3 length: 12 amino acids, cysteine to phenylalanine. The retained sequence is limited to the CDR3, 36 bases, with the frame set at the first base. The CDR3 regions of human TCRbeta chains were analyzed by immunosequencing. Processing in the source paper ran as follows. TCRs in the repertoires were compared against a reference library of SARS-CoV-2-specific TCRs that had been generated with the MIRA antigen-specificity platform. Breadth was defined as the fraction of unique TCRs that were SARS-CoV-2-associated. Depth was defined as the fraction of total T cells that were SARS-CoV-2-associated. Using the MIRA data, each spike-specific TCR was mapped to the spike region that the TCR reacts to and placed in a CD4 or CD8 class. Log10-transformed breadth and depth values were compared by one-way ANOVA with Sidak's multiple comparisons tests. TCRdb holds this immuneACCESS table with in-frame rearrangements only. Some clones are missing; in checked studies, unresolved V genes explain under half, and the rest has no known cause. Clone size and the V and J calls come from that table; the DNA yielded D and trimming. In all, the sample holds more than 80,000 clones, and around 89% of those were seen once. The top ten clones comprise under 3% of the sample.

Per the publication, the time point label means: about 28 days (+/-7) after the second vaccine dose. AZD1222 recipients whose second dose came at about 4 weeks and those whose second dose came at about 12 weeks were combined into one group, since spike-specific TCR depth and breadth did not differ between the two schedules. The vaccinee samples were drawn from two UK trials, COV001 and COV002, one of which was a single-blind randomized controlled phase 2/3 trial testing AZD1222 (ChAdOx1 nCoV-19) in healthy adults. For TCRbeta chain sequencing, PBMC samples were collected from trial participants at day 0 and at day 28 after the second dose.

The sequence was obtained from an adult who received the AZD1222 COVID-19 vaccine. The rearranged chain carries TRBV12-3 or TRBV12-4 and TRBJ2-7; there is no confident call for the D gene. Material: peripheral blood, obtained 28 days after the second AZD1222 dose. The sequenced DNA: TGTGCCAGCAGTTCAGGCCCTTACGAGCAGTACTTC. This sequence encodes CASSSGPYEQYF.